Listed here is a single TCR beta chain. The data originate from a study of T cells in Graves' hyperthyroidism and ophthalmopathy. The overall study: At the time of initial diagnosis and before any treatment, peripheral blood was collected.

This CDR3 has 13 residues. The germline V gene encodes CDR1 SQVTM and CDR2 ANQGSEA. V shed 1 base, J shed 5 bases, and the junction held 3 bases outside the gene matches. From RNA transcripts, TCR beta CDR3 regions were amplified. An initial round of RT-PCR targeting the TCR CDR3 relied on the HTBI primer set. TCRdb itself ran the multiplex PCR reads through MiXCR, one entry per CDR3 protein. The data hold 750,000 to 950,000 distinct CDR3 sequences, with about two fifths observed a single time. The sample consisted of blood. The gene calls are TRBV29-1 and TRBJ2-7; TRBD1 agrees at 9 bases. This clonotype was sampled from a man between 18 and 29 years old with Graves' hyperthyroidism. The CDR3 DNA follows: TGCAGCGTTGAAGTGGGGACAGGGAACGAGCAGTACTTC. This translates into CSVEVGTGNEQYF.